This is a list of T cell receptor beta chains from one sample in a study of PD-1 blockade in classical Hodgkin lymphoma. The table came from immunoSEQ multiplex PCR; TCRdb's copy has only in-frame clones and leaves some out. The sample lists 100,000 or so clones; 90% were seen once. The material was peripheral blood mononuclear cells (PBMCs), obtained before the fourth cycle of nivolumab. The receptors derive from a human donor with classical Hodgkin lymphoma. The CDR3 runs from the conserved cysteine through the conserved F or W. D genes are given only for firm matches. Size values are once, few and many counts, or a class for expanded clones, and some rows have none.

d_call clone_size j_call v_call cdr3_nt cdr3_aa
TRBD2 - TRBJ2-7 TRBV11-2 TGTGCCAGCAGCTCCCACCCGGGGGGGACCTACGAGCAGTACTTC CASSSHPGGTYEQYF
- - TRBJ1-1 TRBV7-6 TGTGCCAGCAGCTTAGGGATCGCAGGGCAGAGCATGAACACTGAAGCTTTCTTT CASSLGIAGQSMNTEAFF
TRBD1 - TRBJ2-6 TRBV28 TGTGCCAGCAGTACTGGGACAGTTTCCTCTCTTCGGGCCAACGTCCTGACTTTC CASSTGTVSSLRANVLTF
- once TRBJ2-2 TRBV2 TGTGCCAGCAGTGAAATGTCCAGTAACACCGGGGAGCTGTTTTTT CASSEMSSNTGELFF
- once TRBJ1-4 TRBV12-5 TGTGCTAGTGGTTTGGTACAAGGGCGTACAGATGAAAAACTGTTTTTT CASGLVQGRTDEKLFF
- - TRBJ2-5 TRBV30 TGTGCCTGGAGCCCATATTTTGGCGAGACCCAGTACTTC CAWSPYFGETQYF
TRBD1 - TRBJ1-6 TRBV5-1 TGCGCCAGCCGACCCGCAGACAGGGCCGATTCACCCCTCCACTTT CASRPADRADSPLHF
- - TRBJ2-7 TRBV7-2 TGTGCCAGCAGGAAAAAGGGGCTATTCTACGAGCAGTACTTC CASRKKGLFYEQYF
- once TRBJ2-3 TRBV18 TGTGCCAGCTCACTGACAGGAGCCACAGATACGCAGTATTTT CASSLTGATDTQYF
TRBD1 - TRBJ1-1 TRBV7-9 TGTGCCAGCAGCCAACAGGGGGGGTACACTGAAGCTTTCTTT CASSQQGGYTEAFF
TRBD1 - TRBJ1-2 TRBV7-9 TGTGCCAGCAGCTTATTCATGGGAGGGACAGGGAGAATTTATGGCTACACCTTC CASSLFMGGTGRIYGYTF
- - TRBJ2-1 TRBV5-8 TGTGCCAGCAGCCGTAACCTAGGGGAATCCTACAATGAGCAGTTCTTC CASSRNLGESYNEQFF
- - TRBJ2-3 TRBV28 TGTGCCAGCAACTTAAATCAGGGGCGAAGCGATACGCAGTATTTT CASNLNQGRSDTQYF
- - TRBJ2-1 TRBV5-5 TGTGCCAGCAGCCGAGGGGGGCGTGAGCAGTTCTTC CASSRGGREQFF
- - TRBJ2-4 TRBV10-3 TGTGCCATCAGTGATAAGGTCAGCTCCAAAAACATTCAGTACTTC CAISDKVSSKNIQYF
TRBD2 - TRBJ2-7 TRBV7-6 TGTGCCAGCAGCTTCCCGGGGGGGGCCTACGAGCAGTACTTC CASSFPGGAYEQYF
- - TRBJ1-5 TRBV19 TGTGCCAGTAGGAGGAGGGAGGGACAGCCCCAGCATTTT CASRRREGQPQHF
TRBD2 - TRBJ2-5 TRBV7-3 TGTGCCAGCAGCTTAAGCGGCGGGGGGGCTGGAGAGACCCAGTACTTC CASSLSGGGAGETQYF
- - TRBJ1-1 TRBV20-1 TGCAGTGCAATTAGGACTGAAGCTTTCTTT CSAIRTEAFF
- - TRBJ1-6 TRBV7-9 TGTGCCAGCAGCTTACCCAGGGAGGATTCACCCCTCCACTTT CASSLPREDSPLHF
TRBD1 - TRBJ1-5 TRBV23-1 TGCGCCAGCAGTCAACCGGGACAGGGGGCGTTTCAGCCCCAGCATTTT CASSQPGQGAFQPQHF
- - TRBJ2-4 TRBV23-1 TGCGCCAGCAGTCAATCGGTAATACTAGCCAAAAACATTCAGTACTTC CASSQSVILAKNIQYF
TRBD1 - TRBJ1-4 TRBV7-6 TGTGCCAGCAGCTTAGGAGGGGGCATTGAAAAACTGTTTTTT CASSLGGGIEKLFF
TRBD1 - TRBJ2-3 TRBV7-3 TGTGCCAGCAGCGAATCTTTTACAGGGGCGCCAATCACAGATACGCAGTATTTT CASSESFTGAPITDTQYF
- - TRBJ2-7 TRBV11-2 TGTGCCAGCAGCTTAGATCGCTGGGTCAGGGTGAAGTTCTCCTACGAGCAGTACTTC CASSLDRWVRVKFSYEQYF
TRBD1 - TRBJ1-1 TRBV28 TGTGCCAGCAGCGTGACAGGGGTCAGGACTGAAGCTTTCTTT CASSVTGVRTEAFF
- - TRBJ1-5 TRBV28 TGTGCCAGCAGTTTAGTGGGGTCGGGGCAGCCCCAGCATTTT CASSLVGSGQPQHF
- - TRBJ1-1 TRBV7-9 TGTGCCAGCAGCCCCACTACCGGGCTGAACACTGAAGCTTTCTTT CASSPTTGLNTEAFF
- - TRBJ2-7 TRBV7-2 TGTGCCAGCAGCAAGAACAGGGACGAGCAGTACTTC CASSKNRDEQYF
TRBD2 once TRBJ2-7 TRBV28 TGTGCCAGCAGTTTTCGACTAGCGGGTTTCTCCTACGAGCAGTACTTC CASSFRLAGFSYEQYF
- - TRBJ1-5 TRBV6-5 TGTGCCATCAGTGAAAGGGGCAGCGATCAGCCCCAGCATTTT CAISERGSDQPQHF
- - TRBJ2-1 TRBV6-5 TGTGCCAGCAGGGACACCCCAAACTCCTACAATGAGCAGTTCTTC CASRDTPNSYNEQFF
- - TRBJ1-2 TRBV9 TGTGCCAGCAGCGTAGATGGGCAGGGCTATGGCTACACCTTC CASSVDGQGYGYTF
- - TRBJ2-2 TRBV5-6 TGTGCCAGCAGCTTGGTCGGATACACCGGGGAGCTGTTTTTT CASSLVGYTGELFF